The next 26 T cell receptor beta chains were all read from a single sample in a study of shared T cell receptors in the human thymus. The data were produced by immunoSEQ multiplex PCR, yet TCRdb's version contains in-frame clones alone and is incomplete. The data hold roughly 410,000 clones, with approximately 95% observed a single time. Sequencing was performed on thymocytes. All receptors come from a human donor.

V usage is TRBV27 and J usage is TRBJ2-7, with D possibly being TRBD2 (5 bases). Trimming cost V 4 bases and J 5 bases, with 12 bases left between them. The germline gives CDR1 MNHEY, CDR2 SMNVEV (reference sequence). The CDR3 totals 13 residues. The chain's CDR3 is CASSYISGDEQYF. The CDR3 DNA reads as TGTGCCAGCAGTTATATTTCCGGGGACGAGCAGTACTTC.

The CDR3 sequence is CASSFLWVAGGPETQYF. DNA of the CDR3: TGTGCCAGCAGCTTCCTATGGGTAGCGGGAGGGCCTGAGACCCAGTACTTC. The V and J genes are TRBV7-6 and TRBJ2-5; 11 bases match TRBD2. V trimming: 3 bases; J trimming: 5 bases; junction bases outside the gene matches: 11. Germline V CDR1 and CDR2: SGHVS, FNYEAQ. The CDR3 totals 17 residues.

This chain links TRBV28 with TRBJ1-2, with 7 bases lining up with TRBD1. Unmatched junction bases numbered 10, after V lost 6 bases and J lost 6 bases. CDR3 length: 14 amino acids. The germline CDR1 and CDR2 sequences are MDHEN and SYDVKM. The CDR3 DNA reads TGTGCCAGCAGGCACCCAGGGACAGAAAATGGCTACACCTTC. Translating gives CASRHPGTENGYTF.

This chain uses TRBV30 with TRBJ2-7; D call uncertain. The germline V gene encodes CDR1 GTSNPN and CDR2 SVGIG (reference sequence). V gave up 0 bases and J gave up 3 bases, with 9 bases separating them. CDR3 length equals 13 residues. CDR3 DNA: TGTGCCTGGAGTGTAGGACGATTCTACGAGCAGTACTTC. This sequence encodes CAWSVGRFYEQYF.

The J gene is TRBJ2-3, the V gene TRBV9, with D maybe TRBD2 (6 bases). Germline CDR1 and CDR2: SGDLS and YYNGEE. The CDR3 runs 16 residues. V lost 3 bases to trimming and J lost 0 bases, with 14 bases between them. The CDR3 spells CASSAPSVTSTDTQYF. DNA of the CDR3: TGTGCCAGCAGCGCCCCTAGCGTAACTAGCACAGATACGCAGTATTTT. Using reference TRBV9 and TRBJ2-3 for the parts outside the CDR3, the full variable domain is DSGVTQTPKHLITATGQRVTLRCSPRSGDLSVYWYQQSLDQGLQFLIQYYNGEERAKGNILERFSAQQFPDLHSELNLSSLELGDSALYFCASSAPSVTSTDTQYFGPGTRLTVL.

The V and J genes are TRBV10-1 and TRBJ2-4; TRBD2 might be the D (5 bases). Germline V gene sequence: CDR1 WNHNN, CDR2 SYGVQD (reference sequence). V was trimmed by 7 bases and J by 9 bases, leaving 16 bases between them. This CDR3 has 13 amino acids. CDR3 amino acids: CASTIRPGSIQYF. In DNA, the CDR3 is TGCGCCAGCACGATCCGGCCGGGAAGCATTCAGTACTTC.

J is TRBJ2-5 and V is TRBV20-1, with D perhaps matching TRBD1 or TRBD2 (5 bases each). Between the trimmed V and J ends, which lost 1 base and 11 bases, there was a span of 8 bases. The CDR3 loop spans 10 amino acids. Germline loops: CDR1 DFQATT, CDR2 SNEGSKA (reference sequence). The CDR3 loop reads CSARVGDQYF. The CDR3 DNA is TGCAGTGCTAGAGTGGGGGATCAGTACTTC.

The chain uses TRBV10-3 and TRBJ2-7, with 10 nucleotides matching TRBD2. The germline CDR1 and CDR2 sequences are ENHRY and SYGVKD. V lost 4 bases and J lost 7; bases outside the gene matches: 19. The CDR3 extends over 18 amino acids. CDR3 coding DNA: TGTGCCATCAGTGCCCGGCGTGGGAAAGCGGGAGGGCCGGGGGAGCAGTACTTC. Its protein is CAISARRGKAGGPGEQYF.

The J gene is TRBJ2-5, the V gene TRBV10-3; 7 nucleotides align to TRBD2. V shed 4 bases and J 2 bases; nucleotides not matched to a gene: 7. The CDR3 length is 15 residues. In germline, CDR1 is ENHRY, CDR2 SYGVKD. CDR3 coding DNA: TGTGCCATCAGTGGAAGCGGGAACCCACAAGAGACCCAGTACTTC. This sequence encodes CAISGSGNPQETQYF.

The chain combines TRBV5-1 with TRBJ2-5; 7 nucleotides line up with TRBD2. The J call could be wrong; TRBJ2-7 is a better fit for the DNA end. Germline V CDR1 and CDR2: SGHRS, YFSETQ. The CDR3 is 15 residues long. In DNA form, the CDR3 reads TGCGCCAGCAGCTTGGCGGGAGGAAGGATGGACGAGCAGTACTTC. As protein: CASSLAGGRMDEQYF.

The chain employs TRBV18 and TRBJ1-2, with D perhaps TRBD1 (5 bases). CDR1 is KGHSH and CDR2 is LQKENI in the germline V gene. The CDR3 spans 16 residues. V was trimmed by 0 bases and J by 6 bases, leaving 17 bases between them. The CDR3 here is CASSPPGDRGDDGYTF. The CDR3, as DNA: TGTGCCAGCTCACCACCAGGGGATAGGGGTGACGATGGCTACACCTTC.

The chain employs TRBV28 and TRBJ1-3; possible D gene TRBD1, 6 bases. Germline values: CDR1 MDHEN, CDR2 SYDVKM. This CDR3 contains 19 residues. Trimming pared 6 bases from V and 1 base from J, leaving 25 bases between. CDR3 sequence: CASSTSEDSCNTSGNTIYF. Here the CDR3 DNA reads TGTGCCAGCAGCACCTCTGAGGACAGTTGCAACACGTCTGGAAACACCATATATTTT.

A word on this clone: The same CDR3 can be traced to other DNA sequences in this sample. The chain employs TRBV11-3 and TRBJ2-5; 10 bases align to TRBD1. CDR1 is SGHNT, CDR2 YENEEA, per germline. Germline trimming cut 3 bases from V and 0 bases from J; bases unmatched to any gene: 1. This CDR3 contains 15 residues. The CDR3 bases are TGTGCCAGCAGCTTGGGGACAGGGGACCAAGAGACCCAGTACTTC. It specifies CASSLGTGDQETQYF.

This chain joins TRBV27 and TRBJ1-5; 9 bases map to TRBD1. Germline V gene sequence: CDR1 MNHEY, CDR2 SMNVEV (reference sequence). This CDR3 spans 17 amino acids. Losses at the gene ends were 4 bases for V and 3 bases for J; bases not matched to a gene: 10. This CDR3 reads CASSYSGTGWPNQPQHF. The CDR3 DNA is TGTGCCAGCAGTTACTCCGGGACAGGGTGGCCCAATCAGCCCCAGCATTTT.

This rearrangement joins TRBV4-1 to TRBJ1-2; the D is unclear. The germline CDR1 and CDR2 sequences are MGHRA and YSYEKL. V lost 0 bases and J 1 base, leaving 12 bases between the germline ends. The length of the CDR3 is 16 residues. DNA for the CDR3: TGCGCCAGCAGCCAAGATCTAGGTGCAGATAACTATGGCTACACCTTC. Its translation is CASSQDLGADNYGYTF.

The genes are TRBV9 and TRBJ2-1, with TRBD2 identical over 11 bases. The CDR3 has 16 residues. Germline CDR1 and CDR2: SGDLS and YYNGEE. The V gene end was trimmed by 4 bases and the J gene end by 4 bases; junction bases not matched to a gene: 7. In DNA, the CDR3 is TGTGCCAGCAGCTTTTCGGGACTAGCGGAGTACAATGAGCAGTTCTTC. Residues: CASSFSGLAEYNEQFF.

Notes on this clone: This specimen includes other DNA sequences encoding the same CDR3. The V call is TRBV27, the J call TRBJ2-5; D not certain. The ends were cut back, 5 bases at V and 2 bases at J, with 3 bases in the middle. Germline V gene sequence: CDR1 MNHEY, CDR2 SMNVEV (reference sequence). The CDR3 is 11 residues long. This CDR3 reads CASSLQETQYF. The CDR3 bases are TGTGCCAGCAGTCTTCAAGAGACCCAGTACTTC.

This sequence joins TRBV2 and TRBJ2-7; 9 bases fit TRBD1. Trimming cost V 8 bases and J 1 base; bases outside gene matches: 6. Germline CDR1 reads SNHLY; CDR2 reads FYNNEI. CDR3 size: 14 residues. The DNA for the CDR3 is TGTGCCAGCTACATCGGGACAGGGTCCTACGAGCAGTACTTC. Translation: CASYIGTGSYEQYF.

This clone was observed a few times. This chain uses TRBV5-5 with TRBJ1-1, with unresolved D. Trimming pared 5 bases from V and 1 base from J, leaving 15 bases between. The germline gives CDR1 SGHKS, CDR2 YYEKEE (reference sequence). The CDR3 runs 15 residues. Here the CDR3 reads CASRVGIAENTEAFF. Written as DNA, the CDR3 is TGTGCCAGCAGGGTCGGGATAGCGGAGAACACTGAAGCTTTCTTT.

J is TRBJ2-1 and V is TRBV4-1; 8 bases map to TRBD2. This CDR3 spans 17 amino acids. Trimming took 4 bases from V and 5 from J; bases not matched to a gene: 13. CDR1 and CDR2 (germline): MGHRA, YSYEKL. CDR3 DNA sequence: TGCGCCAGCAGCCCGACCGTCCCGGGAGGGCCACACAATGAGCAGTTCTTC. Translation gives CASSPTVPGGPHNEQFF.

The chain links TRBV2 to TRBJ2-1; 12 nucleotides agree with TRBD2. Germline CDR1 is SNHLY and CDR2 is FYNNEI. This CDR3 is 17 amino acids long. The V gene end was trimmed by 4 bases and the J gene end by 5 bases; junction bases not matched to a gene: 9. CDR3 residues: CASSGSSGRAGDNEQFF. The CDR3 DNA follows: TGTGCCAGCAGTGGCTCTAGCGGGAGGGCCGGGGACAATGAGCAGTTCTTC.

The CDR3 nucleotides are TGTGCCAGCTCCACCTACGAGCAGTACTTC. Translation: CASSTYEQYF. The chain combines TRBV27 with TRBJ2-7; no firm D call. This CDR3 comprises 10 residues. V was cut by 8 bases and J by 2 bases, with 4 bases left in between. CDR1 is MNHEY, CDR2 SMNVEV, per germline (reference sequence).

The chain uses TRBV27 and TRBJ2-4, with 8 positions matching TRBD2. With 7 bases clipped from V and 8 bases from J, the junction kept 4 bases outside the gene matches. CDR1 and CDR2 from the germline V gene are MNHEY and SMNVEV (reference sequence). CDR3 length: 12 amino acids. CDR3 DNA sequence: TGTGCCAGCACCGCGCGGGGGGACATTCAGTACTTC. It yields the protein CASTARGDIQYF.

This chain joins TRBV28 and TRBJ2-3; TRBD1 aligns across 9 bases. Per germline, CDR1 MDHEN and CDR2 SYDVKM. This CDR3 comprises 17 residues. J lost 3 bases, V lost 7 bases, and 14 bases had no gene match. The CDR3 nucleotides read TGTGCCAGCAACCCCCCCCGGGACAGGGTCGATACAGATACGCAGTATTTT. This sequence encodes CASNPPRDRVDTDTQYF.

Written as DNA, the CDR3 is TGTGCCAGCAGTGACAACTGGCTAGCGGGAGCGAAGGCCGGGGAGCTGTTTTTT. It specifies CASSDNWLAGAKAGELFF. The chain employs TRBV6-4 and TRBJ2-2; the match to TRBD2 covers 10 bases. V dropped 2 bases and J dropped 6; count of bases not matched to a gene: 12. The V gene's germline CDR1 is MRHNA and CDR2 SNTAGT. There are 18 residues in the CDR3.

The chain uses TRBV2 and TRBJ2-7; D might be TRBD2 (6 bases). Germline CDR1 and CDR2: SNHLY and FYNNEI. This CDR3 has 16 amino acids. Trimming cost V 6 bases and J 1 base, with 19 bases left between them. The CDR3 nucleotides read TGTGCCAGCAGCGAGCTATACCGGGACTTTTCCTACGAGCAGTACTTC. This translates into CASSELYRDFSYEQYF.